This T cell receptor beta chain was observed in a study of blood T cell repertoires in COVID-19. For the study at large: T cells, B-cell-depleted T cells, or PBMCs provided the cDNA or gDNA that served as material.

Source study methods: From reference gene primer amplification, estimates of nucleated cell counts were derived. Clones were read by immunoSEQ multiplex PCR, and TCRdb kept only the in-frame ones, dropping some. The D gene and trimming were derived from the DNA, and the V and J assignments and clone size from that table. Here the sample spans under 200,000 clones, 80% to 90% being singletons. This clone was observed a single time. This TCR was sampled from a woman of 80 years or more with acute or convalescent COVID-19. Sequenced sample: peripheral blood.

The CDR3 DNA is TGTGCCAGTCGGTACACAGATACGCAGTATTTT. Amino acids: CASRYTDTQYF. The rearrangement joins TRBV6-5 to TRBJ2-3, with no clear D. The length of the CDR3 is 11 residues. The germline V gene has CDR1 MNHEY and CDR2 SVGAGI. V was shortened by 9 bases and J by 2 bases, with 6 bases between the two germline ends.